The 8 T cell receptor beta chains below come from one sample, sequenced in a study of radiotherapy plus CTLA-4 blockade in lung cancer. TCRdb's table, derived via immunoSEQ multiplex PCR, lists solely in-frame clones and lacks some. The table includes about 28,000 clones, 78% detected once. The specimen comprised peripheral blood, sampled from a patient treated with radiotherapy plus ipilimumab. The origin of the receptors is a human donor with non-small cell lung cancer who had stable disease on radiotherapy plus ipilimumab.

The chain joins TRBV7-8 to TRBJ1-2; TRBD1 matches 9 bases. From germline, CDR1 is SGHVS and CDR2 FQNEAQ. The length of the CDR3 is 17 residues. V lost 5 bases and J lost 3; bases outside the gene matches: 13. CDR3 nucleotides: TGTGCCAGCAGCACGGCCGGACAGGGGTCAGGGCACTATGGCTACACCTTC. This translates into CASSTAGQGSGHYGYTF.

A word on this clone: In the same sample, other DNA sequences code for this CDR3. The chain links TRBV28 to TRBJ1-1; D is uncertain. The germline V and J ends were trimmed by 3 bases and 1 base, with 9 bases remaining between them. The CDR3 length is 14 residues. Germline-derived CDR1 and CDR2 are MDHEN and SYDVKM. CDR3 residues: CASSLGAPNTEAFF. The CDR3 coding sequence is TGTGCCAGCAGTTTGGGAGCTCCGAACACTGAAGCTTTCTTT.

The chain links TRBV6-4 to TRBJ1-1, with D hard to call. V lost 2 bases, J lost 8 bases, and 9 bases lay in between. The germline V gene has CDR1 MRHNA and CDR2 SNTAGT. This CDR3 is 12 amino acids long. This chain's CDR3 is CASSDGIREAFF. The CDR3 nucleotides are TGTGCCAGCAGTGACGGGATTAGGGAAGCTTTCTTT.

This clone occurred once. This chain joins TRBV5-6 and TRBJ2-3, with 7 bases that match TRBD1. The ends lost 9 bases at V and 4 bases at J; junction bases unmatched: 5. This CDR3 is 12 amino acids long. Germline CDR1 reads SGHDT; CDR2 reads YYEEEE. Written as DNA, the CDR3 is TGTGCCACCCGACAGGGCGCAGATACGCAGTATTTT. This encodes CATRQGADTQYF.

This clone appeared a few times. V usage is TRBV27 and J usage is TRBJ1-2; no clear D gene. This CDR3 comprises 14 residues. Germline V gene sequence: CDR1 MNHEY, CDR2 SMNVEV (reference sequence). The V gene lost 3 bases and the J gene lost 2 bases, with 10 bases spanning the gap. DNA for the CDR3: TGTGCCAGCAGTTTCGAGGGCGGGAACTATGGCTACACCTTC. Residues: CASSFEGGNYGYTF.

The gene calls are TRBV7-9 and TRBJ1-1, with a weak D call TRBD1 (6 bases). V was shortened by 4 bases and J by 7 bases, with 10 bases between the two germline ends. Germline lookup yields CDR1 SEHNR and CDR2 FQNEAQ (reference sequence). The length of the CDR3 is 12 residues. The CDR3 DNA reads TGTGCCAGCAGCTACTCGACAGGTGAAGCTTTCTTT. This sequence encodes CASSYSTGEAFF.

The CDR3, as DNA: TGTGCCAGCAGGACAAGGGACAGCTACAATGAGCAGTTCTTC. Protein sequence: CASRTRDSYNEQFF. The chain employs TRBV6-5 and TRBJ2-1; 7 bases agree with TRBD1. The CDR3 is 14 residues long. V lost 6 bases to trimming and J lost 3 bases; unmatched junction nucleotides: 5. In germline, CDR1 is MNHEY, CDR2 SVGAGI.

This chain uses TRBV19 with TRBJ1-2; 7 nucleotides line up with TRBD1. With 3 bases clipped from V and 6 bases from J, the junction kept 7 bases outside the gene matches. The CDR3 is 14 residues long. CDR1 and CDR2 (germline): LNHDA, SQIVND (reference sequence). As DNA, the CDR3 is TGTGCCAGTAGTATCACAGGGGCGCGGGATGGCTACACCTTC. Protein sequence: CASSITGARDGYTF.